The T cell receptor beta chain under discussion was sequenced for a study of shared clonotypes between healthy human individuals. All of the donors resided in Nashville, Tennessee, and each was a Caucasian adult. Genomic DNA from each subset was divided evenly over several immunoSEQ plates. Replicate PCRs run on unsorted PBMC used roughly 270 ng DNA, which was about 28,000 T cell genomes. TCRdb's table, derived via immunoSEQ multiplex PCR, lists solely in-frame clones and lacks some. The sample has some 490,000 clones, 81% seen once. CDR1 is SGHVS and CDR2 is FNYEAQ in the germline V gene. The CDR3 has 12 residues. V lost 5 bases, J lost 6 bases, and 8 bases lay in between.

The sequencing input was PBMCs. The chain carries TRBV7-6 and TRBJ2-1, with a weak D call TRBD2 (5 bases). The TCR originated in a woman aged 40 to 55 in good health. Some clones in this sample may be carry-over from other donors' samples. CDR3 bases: TGTGCCAGCAGCCCCAGCGGCAATGAGCAGTTCTTC. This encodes CASSPSGNEQFF.